Listed below are T cell receptor beta chains from one sample, sequenced in a study of blood T cell repertoires in COVID-19. Libraries were prepared by immunoSEQ multiplex PCR; TCRdb keeps only in-frame clonotypes and omits some of them. The repertoire consists of more than 300,000 clones, with around 88% occurring once and the leading ten covering roughly 1.1%. Source material: peripheral blood. These receptors originate from a woman aged 45 to 65 with acute or convalescent COVID-19. Each CDR3 is given with its conserved first and last residue. D genes are given only for firm matches. The size field is filled for only some rows; it gives once, few, many or a size class.

V gene,clone size,D gene,J gene,CDR3 protein,CDR3 DNA
TRBV6-2/TRBV6-3,NA,NA,TRBJ1-2,CASSYKQASSNYGYTF,TGTGCCAGCAGTTACAAGCAGGCCTCTTCTAACTATGGCTACACCTTC
TRBV2,once,NA,TRBJ2-3,CASRGRELKDTDTQYF,TGTGCCAGCAGGGGCAGGGAATTGAAAGACACAGATACGCAGTATTTT
TRBV19,NA,TRBD1,TRBJ1-2,CASSERQGKAGYTF,TGTGCCAGTAGTGAGAGACAGGGAAAGGCGGGCTACACCTTC
TRBV5-6,NA,NA,TRBJ1-5,CASSLGGTGNQPQHF,TGTGCCAGCAGCTTGGGCGGGACCGGCAATCAGCCCCAGCATTTT
TRBV27,NA,TRBD1,TRBJ1-5,CASSLLGTGGSNQPQHF,TGTGCCAGCAGCTTGCTCGGGACAGGGGGCAGCAATCAGCCCCAGCATTTT
TRBV7-9,NA,TRBD2,TRBJ2-3,CASSSMLAGTDTQYF,TGTGCCAGCAGCTCAATGCTAGCGGGCACAGATACGCAGTATTTT
TRBV5-6,NA,NA,TRBJ1-1,CASSLTGYTEAFF,TGTGCCAGCAGCTTAACAGGGTACACTGAAGCTTTCTTT
TRBV9,NA,NA,TRBJ2-3,CASSSDRGRDTQYF,TGTGCCAGCAGCTCAGACCGGGGGAGAGATACGCAGTATTTT
TRBV4-2,once,NA,TRBJ1-6,CASSPLGGEDSPLHF,TGTGCCAGCAGCCCACTGGGGGGGGAGGATTCACCCCTCCACTTT
TRBV21-1,NA,NA,TRBJ2-1,CASSGRDLNNEQFF,TGTGCCAGCAGCGGCCGGGACTTAAACAATGAGCAGTTCTTC
TRBV19,NA,NA,TRBJ1-5,CASSIDQGKNQPQHF,TGTGCCAGTAGTATAGATCAGGGTAAGAATCAGCCCCAGCATTTT
TRBV11-1,NA,NA,TRBJ1-1,CASSLASLAGTEAFF,TGTGCCAGCAGCTTAGCATCCTTGGCGGGGACTGAAGCTTTCTTT
TRBV4-2,NA,NA,TRBJ1-5,CASSQVGAGQPQHF,TGTGCCAGCAGCCAAGTGGGGGCCGGCCAGCCCCAGCATTTT
TRBV12-5,NA,NA,TRBJ2-5,CASGPRGGKQETQYF,TGTGCTAGTGGGCCAAGGGGCGGGAAGCAAGAGACCCAGTACTTC
TRBV4-1,NA,TRBD1,TRBJ2-2,CASSEPGTASNTGELFF,TGCGCCAGCAGCGAACCTGGGACAGCCTCGAACACCGGGGAGCTGTTTTTT
TRBV27,NA,NA,TRBJ1-1,CASGGAMNTEAFF,TGTGCCAGCGGGGGGGCAATGAACACTGAAGCTTTCTTT
TRBV24-1,NA,TRBD1,TRBJ1-2,CATRPSGGDYGYTF,TGTGCCACCAGACCCTCAGGGGGTGACTATGGCTACACCTTC
TRBV5-8,NA,TRBD1,TRBJ2-3,CASSLNRGTQYF,TGTGCCAGCAGCTTAAACAGGGGGACGCAGTATTTT
TRBV7-2,few,TRBD1,TRBJ2-1,CASSPRTGEGEQFF,TGTGCCAGCAGCCCCCGGACAGGGGAGGGTGAGCAGTTCTTC
TRBV6-2/TRBV6-3,NA,TRBD1,TRBJ1-1,CASSGLGTDTEAFF,TGTGCCAGCAGTGGCCTTGGGACAGACACTGAAGCTTTCTTT
TRBV4-1,once,TRBD2,TRBJ2-1,CASSRAGTSAYNEQFF,TGCGCCAGCAGCCGAGCCGGGACTAGCGCCTACAATGAGCAGTTCTTC
TRBV11-2,few,TRBD2,TRBJ2-1,CASSSHGASGNNEQFF,TGTGCCAGCAGCTCCCATGGGGCTAGCGGAAACAATGAGCAGTTCTTC
TRBV19,NA,TRBD1,TRBJ2-1,CASGGDRGRRDEQFF,TGTGCCAGTGGAGGGGACAGGGGGCGCCGTGATGAGCAGTTCTTC
TRBV6-4,NA,NA,TRBJ2-1,CASSGTAMNEQFF,TGTGCCAGCAGTGGGACAGCCATGAATGAGCAGTTCTTC
TRBV5-5,NA,TRBD1,TRBJ1-6,CASSLAGGRRSSYNSPLHF,TGTGCCAGCAGCTTGGCAGGGGGGAGGCGAAGCTCCTATAATTCACCCCTCCACTTT